The 25 T cell receptor beta chains in this list originate from one sample, sequenced in a study of blood T cell repertoires in COVID-19. The method was immunoSEQ multiplex PCR; TCRdb's version includes in-frame clones alone and lacks a portion of them. Of some 70,000 clones listed, about four fifths were seen once; the top ten hold roughly 4.7%. The sequenced sample consisted of peripheral blood. These TCRs come from a woman in her fifties or sixties with acute or convalescent COVID-19.

The rearrangement joins TRBV4-1 to TRBJ2-7; 7 bases are a match to TRBD1. There are 15 residues in the CDR3. Unmatched junction bases numbered 8, after V lost 6 bases and J lost 0 bases. CDR1 is MGHRA and CDR2 is YSYEKL in the germline V gene. The CDR3 here is CASRLFRDSSYEQYF. The CDR3 nucleotides read TGCGCCAGCAGACTTTTCCGGGACAGCTCCTACGAGCAGTACTTC.

This sequence joins TRBV19 and TRBJ2-2; TRBD1 matches at 7 bases. Germline-derived CDR1 and CDR2 are LNHDA and SQIVND (reference sequence). The CDR3 has 19 amino acids. The V gene end was trimmed by 1 base and the J gene end by 0 bases; junction bases not matched to a gene: 11. Here the CDR3 reads CASSIVHRGFQSNTGELFF. In nucleotides, the CDR3 is TGTGCCAGTAGTATAGTACACAGGGGATTCCAATCGAACACCGGGGAGCTGTTTTTT. The full variable domain, its missing parts supplied by reference TRBV19 and TRBJ2-2, is DGGITQSPKYLFRKEGQNVTLSCEQNLNHDAMYWYRQDPGQGLRLIYYSQIVNDFQKGDIAEGYSVSREKKESFPLTVTSAQKNPTAFYLCASSIVHRGFQSNTGELFFGEGSRLTVL.

The gene calls are TRBV4-1 and TRBJ2-7; 10 nucleotides match TRBD2. The CDR3 runs to 15 residues. CDR1 MGHRA and CDR2 YSYEKL come from the germline V gene. Trimming cost V 0 bases and J 2 bases; bases outside gene matches: 1. The CDR3 sequence: CASSQDLAGAYEQYF. DNA of the CDR3: TGCGCCAGCAGCCAAGATCTAGCGGGGGCCTACGAGCAGTACTTC.

This chain joins TRBV2 and TRBJ1-4; a weak D match, TRBD1 (5 bases). Germline V gene lookup returns CDR1 SNHLY and CDR2 FYNNEI. The CDR3 is made up of 15 amino acids. V lost 8 bases to trimming and J lost 5 bases, with 18 bases between them. CDR3 residues: CASQEAGLGNEKLFF. The CDR3 DNA reads TGTGCCAGCCAAGAAGCGGGGCTCGGGAATGAAAAACTGTTTTTT.

This chain connects TRBV5-1 to TRBJ1-6, with 11 nucleotides matching TRBD1. Germline values: CDR1 SGHRS, CDR2 YFSETQ. The trim removed 4 bases at V and 12 bases at J, leaving 9 bases unmatched. CDR3 length: 15 amino acids. CDR3 in DNA: TGCGCCAGCAGCCGAAATGGACAGGGGGCGGTACCCCTCCACTTT. Its translation is CASSRNGQGAVPLHF. Variable domain in full (rest from reference TRBV5-1 and TRBJ1-6): KAGVTQTPRYLIKTRGQQVTLSCSPISGHRSVSWYQQTPGQGLQFLFEYFSETQRNKGNFPGRFSGRQFSNSRSEMNVSTLELGDSALYLCASSRNGQGAVPLHFGNGTRLTVT.

The chain uses TRBV10-3 and TRBJ2-2, with 9 bases matching TRBD2. Unmatched junction bases numbered 11, after V lost 6 bases and J lost 0 bases. Germline values: CDR1 ENHRY, CDR2 SYGVKD. There are 18 residues in the CDR3. CDR3 nucleotide sequence: TGTGCCATCAGACCTGGGAGTGGCGGGGGGGCGAACACCGGGGAGCTGTTTTTT. Protein: CAIRPGSGGGANTGELFF.

This chain connects TRBV24-1 to TRBJ2-3; no clear D gene. Trimming stripped 10 bases from V and 0 bases from J, with 10 bases between. This CDR3 spans 13 amino acids. Germline V gives CDR1 KGHDR, CDR2 SFDVKD. The CDR3 nucleotides are TGTGCCACGGGTCAGACTAGCACAGATACGCAGTATTTT. Its protein product is CATGQTSTDTQYF.

The CDR3, as DNA: TGTGCCAGTCAGACTAGTGGCTCCTACAATGAGCAGTTCTTC. The encoded protein is CASQTSGSYNEQFF. The V call is TRBV5-5, the J call TRBJ2-1; D might be TRBD2 (6 bases). Per the germline V gene, CDR1 is SGHKS and CDR2 is YYEKEE (reference sequence). Trimming shortened V by 8 bases and J by 0 bases, and 12 bases separated the two germline ends. The CDR3 is 14 residues long.

The chain has TRBV9 and TRBJ1-3; TRBD1 might be the D (5 bases). The germline V gene has CDR1 SGDLS and CDR2 YYNGEE. The CDR3 is 15 amino acids. The ends were cut back, 0 bases at V and 2 bases at J, with 9 bases in the middle. CDR3 protein: CASSVVAGTGNTIYF. The CDR3 DNA reads as TGTGCCAGCAGCGTAGTGGCAGGGACTGGAAACACCATATATTTT.

The chain joins TRBV9 to TRBJ2-3; 13 bases are a match to TRBD2. The V gene end was trimmed by 0 bases and the J gene end by 0 bases; junction bases not matched to a gene: 7. This CDR3 region has 19 residues. CDR1 SGDLS and CDR2 YYNGEE come from the germline V gene. For the CDR3, the DNA is TGTGCCAGCAGCGTAGGGTCGACTAGCGGGGGGTTTAGCACAGATACGCAGTATTTT. Translating it yields CASSVGSTSGGFSTDTQYF.

The genes are TRBV24-1 and TRBJ1-5; the D is unclear. This CDR3 has 15 amino acids. V was cut by 5 bases and J by 0 bases, with 10 bases left in between. Germline V CDR1 and CDR2: KGHDR, SFDVKD. The CDR3 bases are TGTGCCACCAGTGCCCCCGGGAATAGCAATCAGCCCCAGCATTTT. Translation gives CATSAPGNSNQPQHF.

This chain links TRBV3-1 (or the pseudogene TRBV3-2) with TRBJ2-7, with D possibly TRBD1 on 6 matching bases. Germline V gives CDR1 LGHDT, CDR2 YNNKEL (reference sequence). This CDR3 comprises 14 residues. V lost 0 bases and J 7 bases, leaving 13 bases between the germline ends. The CDR3 bases are TGTGCCAGCAGCCAAGATATTGGGGGCTGGGAGCAGTACTTC. This gives the protein CASSQDIGGWEQYF.

The V call is TRBV11-2, the J call TRBJ2-7; TRBD2 matches 12 bases. Losses at the gene ends were 5 bases for V and 5 bases for J; bases not matched to a gene: 16. Germline V CDR1 and CDR2: SGHAT, FQNNGV. The CDR3 spans 18 residues. The CDR3: CASSRTTSGGLHLHEQYF. The CDR3 DNA reads TGTGCCAGCAGCCGGACAACTAGCGGGGGGCTTCATCTCCACGAGCAGTACTTC.

The chain carries TRBV5-1 and TRBJ1-6; D call uncertain. Germline V CDR1 and CDR2: SGHRS, YFSETQ. The germline V and J ends were trimmed by 4 bases and 10 bases, with 18 bases remaining between them. There are 15 residues in the CDR3. CDR3 in amino acids: CASSQELGGVSPLHF. The CDR3 DNA sequence: TGCGCCAGCAGCCAGGAGTTGGGCGGGGTCTCACCCCTCCACTTT.

The count of this clone is one. The chain recombines TRBV30 with TRBJ1-6; maybe TRBD1 (6 bases). Germline V lookup: CDR1 GTSNPN, CDR2 SVGIG (reference sequence). CDR3 length: 17 residues. The germline V and J ends were trimmed by 2 bases and 2 bases, with 16 bases remaining between them. The CDR3 loop reads CAWSWAGDFTYNSPLHF. The CDR3, as DNA: TGTGCCTGGAGTTGGGCAGGGGATTTCACCTATAATTCACCCCTCCACTTT.

This clone appeared a few times. This rearrangement joins TRBV5-1 to TRBJ2-2; D is undetermined. This CDR3 is built from 13 residues. Trimming removed 7 bases at V and 4 bases at J, with 11 bases between. CDR1 and CDR2 from the germline V gene are SGHRS and YFSETQ. The chain's CDR3 is CASGKTGTGELFF. Here the CDR3 DNA reads TGCGCCAGCGGCAAGACGGGCACCGGGGAGCTGTTTTTT.

This rearrangement joins TRBV11-1 to TRBJ1-5; D remains ambiguous. The CDR3 loop spans 13 amino acids. The V and J ends lost 5 bases and 7 bases respectively, with 12 bases between them. Germline assignment: CDR1 SGHAT and CDR2 FQDESV (reference sequence). The chain's CDR3 is CASSRRSGQPQHF. CDR3 in DNA: TGTGCCAGCAGCCGCAGAAGCGGACAGCCCCAGCATTTT.

The chain carries TRBV5-6 and TRBJ1-1; D possibly corresponds to TRBD1 (5 bases). Germline lookup yields CDR1 SGHDT and CDR2 YYEEEE. There are 14 residues in the CDR3. V gave up 5 bases and J gave up 1 base, with 12 bases separating them. In nucleotides, the CDR3 is TGTGCCAGCAGGCCCCAGGGATGGAACACTGAAGCTTTCTTT. Translating it yields CASRPQGWNTEAFF.

The chain uses TRBV7-2 and TRBJ1-2; possible D gene TRBD1, 6 bases. Germline V gene lookup returns CDR1 SGHTA and CDR2 FQGNSA. Trimming cost V 4 bases and J 6 bases, with 18 bases left between them. There are 15 residues in the CDR3. The CDR3 sequence: CASSSTMTGLDGYTF. In DNA form, the CDR3 reads TGTGCCAGCAGCTCTACTATGACAGGATTGGATGGCTACACCTTC.

This sequence joins TRBV5-4 and TRBJ1-2; D is unresolved. The CDR3 runs 13 residues. Trimming shortened V by 3 bases and J by 2 bases, and 8 bases separated the two germline ends. In germline, CDR1 is SGHNT, CDR2 YYREEE (reference sequence). This CDR3 is CASSSTGNYGYTF. CDR3 bases: TGTGCCAGCAGCTCTACGGGGAACTATGGCTACACCTTC.

The rearrangement joins TRBV9 to TRBJ1-1; D not certain. V lost 4 bases, J lost 10 bases, and 17 bases lay in between. The germline V gene has CDR1 SGDLS and CDR2 YYNGEE. The CDR3 totals 13 residues. Here the CDR3 reads CASSLADGGRAFF. The CDR3 DNA reads as TGTGCCAGCAGCCTCGCGGACGGCGGGAGAGCTTTCTTT. Looking up the rest from reference TRBV9 and TRBJ1-1 gives the full variable domain: DSGVTQTPKHLITATGQRVTLRCSPRSGDLSVYWYQQSLDQGLQFLIQYYNGEERAKGNILERFSAQQFPDLHSELNLSSLELGDSALYFCASSLADGGRAFFGQGTRLTVV.

CDR3 DNA: TGTGCCAGCAGGCCCCCAGGGTTTGGCTACACCTTC. Its translation: CASRPPGFGYTF. This rearrangement joins TRBV12-3 or TRBV12-4 to TRBJ1-2; D might be TRBD1 (5 bases). The CDR3 spans 12 residues. V was clipped by 6 bases and J by 7 bases, with 12 bases between them.

The chain combines TRBV5-1 with TRBJ1-2; 8 bases map to TRBD1. The CDR3 extends over 15 amino acids. J lost 4 bases, V lost 4 bases, and 9 bases had no gene match. Germline values: CDR1 SGHRS, CDR2 YFSETQ. Here the CDR3 reads CASSPGQATVYGYTF. The CDR3 coding sequence is TGCGCCAGCAGCCCGGGACAGGCCACCGTCTATGGCTACACCTTC. The whole variable domain, remainder taken from reference TRBV5-1 and TRBJ1-2, is KAGVTQTPRYLIKTRGQQVTLSCSPISGHRSVSWYQQTPGQGLQFLFEYFSETQRNKGNFPGRFSGRQFSNSRSEMNVSTLELGDSALYLCASSPGQATVYGYTFGSGTRLTVV.

This sequence joins TRBV11-2 and TRBJ1-4; D is uncertain. Germline V gene lookup returns CDR1 SGHAT and CDR2 FQNNGV. The CDR3 has 15 residues. Trimming removed 1 base from V and 5 bases from J, with 11 bases in between. The chain's CDR3 is CASSLGEDWNEKLFF. The CDR3 region has the DNA TGTGCCAGCAGCTTAGGGGAGGACTGGAATGAAAAACTGTTTTTT.

The J gene is TRBJ2-4, the V gene TRBV19, with 8 bases fitting TRBD1. From germline, CDR1 is LNHDA and CDR2 SQIVND (reference sequence). The CDR3 extends over 13 amino acids. Germline trimming cut 7 bases from V and 13 bases from J; bases unmatched to any gene: 12. DNA for the CDR3: TGTGCCAGTACAATTTCTTCAGGGGGCGACCAGTACTTC. This encodes CASTISSGGDQYF. The complete variable domain, with remaining parts taken from reference TRBV19 and TRBJ2-4, reads DGGITQSPKYLFRKEGQNVTLSCEQNLNHDAMYWYRQDPGQGLRLIYYSQIVNDFQKGDIAEGYSVSREKKESFPLTVTSAQKNPTAFYLCASTISSGGDQYFGAGTRLSVL.